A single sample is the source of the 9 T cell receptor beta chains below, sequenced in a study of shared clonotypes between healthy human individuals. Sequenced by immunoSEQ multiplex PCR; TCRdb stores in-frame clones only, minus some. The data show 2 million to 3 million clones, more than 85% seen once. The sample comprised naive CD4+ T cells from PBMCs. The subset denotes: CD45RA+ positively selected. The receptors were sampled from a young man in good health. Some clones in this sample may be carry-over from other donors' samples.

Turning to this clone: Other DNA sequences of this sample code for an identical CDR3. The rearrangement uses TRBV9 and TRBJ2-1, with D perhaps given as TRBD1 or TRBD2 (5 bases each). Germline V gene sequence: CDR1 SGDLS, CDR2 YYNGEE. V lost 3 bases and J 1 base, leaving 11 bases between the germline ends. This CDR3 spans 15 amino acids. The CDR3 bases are TGTGCCAGCAGCGGTCAGGGAGCTTCCTACAATGAGCAGTTCTTC. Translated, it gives CASSGQGASYNEQFF.

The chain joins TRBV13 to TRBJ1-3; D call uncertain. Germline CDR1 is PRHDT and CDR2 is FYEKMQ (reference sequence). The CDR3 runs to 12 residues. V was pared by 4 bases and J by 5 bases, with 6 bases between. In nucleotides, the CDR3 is TGTGCCAGCAGCTCGCAGAGAAACACCATATATTTT. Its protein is CASSSQRNTIYF. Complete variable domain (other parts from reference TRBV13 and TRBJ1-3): AAGVIQSPRHLIKEKRETATLKCYPIPRHDTVYWYQQGPGQDPQFLISFYEKMQSDKGSIPDRFSAQQFSDYHSELNMSSLELGDSALYFCASSSQRNTIYFGEGSWLTVV.

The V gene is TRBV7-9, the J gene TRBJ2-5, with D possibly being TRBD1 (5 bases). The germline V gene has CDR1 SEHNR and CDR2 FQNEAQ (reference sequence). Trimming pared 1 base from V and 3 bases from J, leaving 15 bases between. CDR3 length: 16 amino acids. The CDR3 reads CASSLGVVAGKETQYF. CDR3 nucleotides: TGTGCCAGCAGCTTAGGGGTTGTGGCAGGGAAAGAGACCCAGTACTTC.

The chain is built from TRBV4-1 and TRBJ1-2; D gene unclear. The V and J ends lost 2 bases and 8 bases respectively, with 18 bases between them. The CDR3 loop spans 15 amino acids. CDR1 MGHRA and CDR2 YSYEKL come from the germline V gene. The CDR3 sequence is CASSQTPGLLKGYTF. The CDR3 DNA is TGCGCCAGCAGCCAAACCCCCGGACTCTTGAAGGGCTACACCTTC.

The CDR3 bases are TGTGCCAGCAGCTTAGGAACAGGGCTAGAGACCCAGTACTTC. Protein: CASSLGTGLETQYF. The chain is built from TRBV7-7 and TRBJ2-5; tentatively, D is TRBD1 (6 bases). CDR1 and CDR2 (germline): SSHAT, FNYEAQ (reference sequence). Trimming took 1 base from V and 4 from J, leaving 10 bases between them. The CDR3 spans 14 residues.

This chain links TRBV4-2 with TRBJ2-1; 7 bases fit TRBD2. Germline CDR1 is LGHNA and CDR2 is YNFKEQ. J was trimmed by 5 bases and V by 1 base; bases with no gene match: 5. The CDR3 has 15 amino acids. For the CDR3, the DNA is TGTGCCAGCAGCCAAGTGTACGGGGGGAACAATGAGCAGTTCTTC. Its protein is CASSQVYGGNNEQFF.

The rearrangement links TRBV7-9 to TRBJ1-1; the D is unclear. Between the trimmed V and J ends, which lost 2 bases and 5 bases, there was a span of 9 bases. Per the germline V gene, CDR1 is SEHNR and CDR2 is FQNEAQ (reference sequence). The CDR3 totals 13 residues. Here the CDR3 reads CASSLFSPTEAFF. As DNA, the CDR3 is TGTGCCAGCAGCTTATTTTCGCCTACTGAAGCTTTCTTT.

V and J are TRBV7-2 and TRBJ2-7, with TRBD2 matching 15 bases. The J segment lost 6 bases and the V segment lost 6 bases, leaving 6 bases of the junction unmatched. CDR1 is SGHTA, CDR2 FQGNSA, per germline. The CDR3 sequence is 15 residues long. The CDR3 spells CASRRGLAGGSEQYF. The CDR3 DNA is TGTGCCAGCAGAAGAGGACTAGCGGGAGGGTCCGAGCAGTACTTC. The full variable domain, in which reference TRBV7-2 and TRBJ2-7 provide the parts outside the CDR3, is GAGVSQSPSNKVTEKGKDVELRCDPISGHTALYWYRQSLGQGLEFLIYFQGNSAPDKSGLPSDRFSAERTGGSVSTLTIQRTQQEDSAVYLCASRRGLAGGSEQYFGPGTRLTVT.

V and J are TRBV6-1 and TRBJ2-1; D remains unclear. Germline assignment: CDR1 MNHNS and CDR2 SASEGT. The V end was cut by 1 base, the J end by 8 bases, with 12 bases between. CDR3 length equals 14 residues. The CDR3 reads CASSEGLTHDEQFF. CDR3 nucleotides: TGTGCCAGCAGTGAAGGCCTTACCCACGATGAGCAGTTCTTC.